This T cell receptor (beta chain) was captured in a study of CD8+ T cells in alopecia areata. The overall study: Twice daily, treated patients received 5 to 10 mg of oral tofacitinib. Affected scalp percentage determined the severity score of treated patients. Broader study findings: Tofacitinib did not eliminate many expanded lesional clones from scalp or blood. Scalp data also include sequences from resident alphabeta T cells of normal skin.

This CDR3 is built from 14 residues. Germline V gene lookup returns CDR1 SGDLS and CDR2 YYNGEE. V was shortened by 0 bases and J by 7 bases, with 10 bases between the two germline ends. The treatment here: oral pan-JAK inhibitor, 5-10 mg twice daily. On this clone itself: No antigen is known for it.

Following extraction, RNA underwent reverse transcription to cDNA, which served as the sequencing template. Profiling relied on immunoSEQ multiplex PCR, and the TCRdb table lists in-frame clones only, not all of them. This sample has about 180,000 clones; 40% to 55% occur once, and the top ten carry around a tenth. The input for sequencing was CD8+ T cells sorted from blood, taken between weeks 51 and 54, from a patient treated with tofacitinib. The receptor's source is a human donor with alopecia areata. V usage is TRBV9 and J usage is TRBJ1-4; TRBD1 is a possible D gene (5 bases). Written as DNA, the CDR3 is TGTGCCAGCAGCGTAGCAGTGGGGGGTGAAAAACTGTTTTTT. Amino acid sequence: CASSVAVGGEKLFF.